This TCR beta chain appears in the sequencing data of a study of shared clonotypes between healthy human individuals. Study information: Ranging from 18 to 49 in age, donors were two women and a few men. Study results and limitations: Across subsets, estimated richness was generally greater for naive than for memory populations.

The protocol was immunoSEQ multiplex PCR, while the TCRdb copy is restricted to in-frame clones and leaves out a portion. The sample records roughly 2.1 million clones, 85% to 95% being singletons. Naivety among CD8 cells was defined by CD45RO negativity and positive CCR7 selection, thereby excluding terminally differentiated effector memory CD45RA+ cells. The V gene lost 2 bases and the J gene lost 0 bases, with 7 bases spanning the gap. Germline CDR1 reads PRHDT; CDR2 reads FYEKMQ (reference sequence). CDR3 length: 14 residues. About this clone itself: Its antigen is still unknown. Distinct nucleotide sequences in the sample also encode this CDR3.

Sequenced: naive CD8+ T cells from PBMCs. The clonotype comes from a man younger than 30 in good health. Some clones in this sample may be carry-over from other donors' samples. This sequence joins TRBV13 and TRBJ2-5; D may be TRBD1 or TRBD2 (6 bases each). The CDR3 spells CASSLRGHQETQYF. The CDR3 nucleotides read TGTGCCAGCAGCTTACGGGGGCACCAAGAGACCCAGTACTTC.